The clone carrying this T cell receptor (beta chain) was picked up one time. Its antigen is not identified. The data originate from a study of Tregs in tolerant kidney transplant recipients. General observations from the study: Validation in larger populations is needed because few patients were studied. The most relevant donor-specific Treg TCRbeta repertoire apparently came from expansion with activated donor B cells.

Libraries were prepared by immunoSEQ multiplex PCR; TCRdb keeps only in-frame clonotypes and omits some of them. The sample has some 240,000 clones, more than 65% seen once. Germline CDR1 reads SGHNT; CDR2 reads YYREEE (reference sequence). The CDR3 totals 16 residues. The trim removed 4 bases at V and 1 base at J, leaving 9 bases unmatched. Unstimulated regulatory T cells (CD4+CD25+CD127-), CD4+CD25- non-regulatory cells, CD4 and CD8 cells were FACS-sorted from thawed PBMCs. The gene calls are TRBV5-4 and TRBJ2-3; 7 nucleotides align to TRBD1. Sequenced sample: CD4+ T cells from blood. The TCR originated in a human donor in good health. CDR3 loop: CASSPGQPGGTDTQYF. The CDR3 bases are TGTGCCAGCAGCCCGGGACAGCCCGGGGGCACAGATACGCAGTATTTT. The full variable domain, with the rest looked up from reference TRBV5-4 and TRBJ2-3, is ETGVTQSPTHLIKTRGQQVTLRCSSQSGHNTVSWYQQALGQGPQFIFQYYREEENGRGNFPPRFSGLQFPNYSSELNVNALELDDSALYLCASSPGQPGGTDTQYFGPGTRLTVL.